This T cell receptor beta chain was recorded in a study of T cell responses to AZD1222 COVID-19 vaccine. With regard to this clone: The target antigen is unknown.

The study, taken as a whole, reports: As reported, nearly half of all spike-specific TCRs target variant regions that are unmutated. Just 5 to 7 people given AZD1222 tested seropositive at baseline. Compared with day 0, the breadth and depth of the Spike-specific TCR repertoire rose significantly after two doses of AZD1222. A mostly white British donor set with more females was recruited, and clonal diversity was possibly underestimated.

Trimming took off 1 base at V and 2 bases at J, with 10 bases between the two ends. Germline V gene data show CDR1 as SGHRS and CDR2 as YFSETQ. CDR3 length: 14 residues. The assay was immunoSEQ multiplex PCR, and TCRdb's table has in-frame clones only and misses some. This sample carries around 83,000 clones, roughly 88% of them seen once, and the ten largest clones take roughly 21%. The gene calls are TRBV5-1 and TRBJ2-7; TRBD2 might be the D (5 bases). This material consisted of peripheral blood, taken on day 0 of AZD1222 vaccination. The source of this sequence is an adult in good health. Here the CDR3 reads CASSLRGNPYEQYF. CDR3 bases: TGCGCCAGCAGCTTGCGGGGAAACCCCTACGAGCAGTACTTC.